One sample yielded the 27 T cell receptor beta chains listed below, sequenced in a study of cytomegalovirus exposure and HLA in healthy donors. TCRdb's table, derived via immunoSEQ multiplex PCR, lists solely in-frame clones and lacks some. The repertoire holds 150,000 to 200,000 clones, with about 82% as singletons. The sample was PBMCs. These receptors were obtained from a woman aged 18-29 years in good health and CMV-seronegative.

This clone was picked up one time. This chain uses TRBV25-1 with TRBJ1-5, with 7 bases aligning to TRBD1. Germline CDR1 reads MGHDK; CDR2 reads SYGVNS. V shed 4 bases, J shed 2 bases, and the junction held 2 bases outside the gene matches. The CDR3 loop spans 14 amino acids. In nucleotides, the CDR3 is TGTGCCAGCAGTGTCACAGGGGGCAATCAGCCCCAGCATTTT. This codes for CASSVTGGNQPQHF.

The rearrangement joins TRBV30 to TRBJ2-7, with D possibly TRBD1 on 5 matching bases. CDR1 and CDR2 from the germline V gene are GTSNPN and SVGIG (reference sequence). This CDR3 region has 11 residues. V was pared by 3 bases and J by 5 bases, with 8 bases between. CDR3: CAWSQGDEQYF. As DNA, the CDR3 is TGTGCCTGGAGCCAGGGCGACGAGCAGTACTTC.

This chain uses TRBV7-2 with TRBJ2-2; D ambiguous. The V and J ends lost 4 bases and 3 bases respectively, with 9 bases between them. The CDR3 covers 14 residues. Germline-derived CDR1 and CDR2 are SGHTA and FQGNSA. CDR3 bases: TGTGCCAGCAGCTCCCTTAGCTACACCGGGGAGCTGTTTTTT. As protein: CASSSLSYTGELFF. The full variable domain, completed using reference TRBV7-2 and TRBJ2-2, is GAGVSQSPSNKVTEKGKDVELRCDPISGHTALYWYRQSLGQGLEFLIYFQGNSAPDKSGLPSDRFSAERTGGSVSTLTIQRTQQEDSAVYLCASSSLSYTGELFFGEGSRLTVL.

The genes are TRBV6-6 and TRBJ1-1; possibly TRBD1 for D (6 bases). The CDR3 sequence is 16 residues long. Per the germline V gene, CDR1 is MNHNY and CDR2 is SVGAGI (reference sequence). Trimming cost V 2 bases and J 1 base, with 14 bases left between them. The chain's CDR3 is CASSYGVTGKNTEAFF. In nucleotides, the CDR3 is TGTGCCAGCAGTTACGGAGTTACAGGGAAGAACACTGAAGCTTTCTTT.

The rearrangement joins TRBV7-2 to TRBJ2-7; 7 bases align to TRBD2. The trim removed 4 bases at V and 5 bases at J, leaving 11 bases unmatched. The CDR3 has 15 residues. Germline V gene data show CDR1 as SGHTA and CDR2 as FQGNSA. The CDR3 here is CASSSLGREPHEQYF. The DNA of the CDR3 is TGTGCCAGCAGCTCCTTGGGGCGGGAGCCCCACGAGCAGTACTTC.

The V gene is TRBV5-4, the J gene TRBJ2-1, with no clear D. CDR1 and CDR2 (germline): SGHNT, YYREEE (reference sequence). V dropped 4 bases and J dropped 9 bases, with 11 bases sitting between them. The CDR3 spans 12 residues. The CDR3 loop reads CASSQDSSEQFF. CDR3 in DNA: TGTGCCAGCAGCCAAGACTCGTCTGAGCAGTTCTTC.

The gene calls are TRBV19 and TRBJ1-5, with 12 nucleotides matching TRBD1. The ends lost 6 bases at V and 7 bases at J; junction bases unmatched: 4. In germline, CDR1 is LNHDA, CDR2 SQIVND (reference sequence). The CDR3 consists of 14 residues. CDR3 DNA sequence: TGTGCCAGTAGCGGGACAGGGGGCAGGCAGCCCCAGCATTTT. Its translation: CASSGTGGRQPQHF.

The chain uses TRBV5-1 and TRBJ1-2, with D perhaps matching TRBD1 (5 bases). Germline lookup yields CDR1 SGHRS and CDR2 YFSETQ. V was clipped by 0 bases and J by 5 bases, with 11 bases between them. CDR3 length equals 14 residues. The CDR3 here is CASSLEPRDYGYTF. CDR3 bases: TGCGCCAGCAGCTTGGAACCCAGGGATTATGGCTACACCTTC.

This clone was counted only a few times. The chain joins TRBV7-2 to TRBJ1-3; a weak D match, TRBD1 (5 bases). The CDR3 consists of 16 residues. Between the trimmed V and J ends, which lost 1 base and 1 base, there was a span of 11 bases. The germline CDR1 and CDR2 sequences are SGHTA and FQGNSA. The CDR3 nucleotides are TGTGCCAGCAGCTTAGACGGCCAGGGTTCTGGAAACACCATATATTTT. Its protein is CASSLDGQGSGNTIYF.

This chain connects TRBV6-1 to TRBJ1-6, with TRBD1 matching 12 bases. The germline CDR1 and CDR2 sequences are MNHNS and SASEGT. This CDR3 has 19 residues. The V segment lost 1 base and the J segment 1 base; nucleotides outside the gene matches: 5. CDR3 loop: CASSEDRDRGRSYNSPLHF. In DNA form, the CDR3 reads TGTGCCAGCAGTGAAGACCGGGACAGGGGGCGATCCTATAATTCACCCCTCCACTTT.

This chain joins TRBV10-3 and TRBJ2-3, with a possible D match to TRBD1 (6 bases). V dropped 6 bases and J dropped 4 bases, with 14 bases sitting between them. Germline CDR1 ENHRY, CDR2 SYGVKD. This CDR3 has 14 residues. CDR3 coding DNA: TGTGCCATCAGCACAACAGGGCGCGCAGATACGCAGTATTTT. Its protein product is CAISTTGRADTQYF.

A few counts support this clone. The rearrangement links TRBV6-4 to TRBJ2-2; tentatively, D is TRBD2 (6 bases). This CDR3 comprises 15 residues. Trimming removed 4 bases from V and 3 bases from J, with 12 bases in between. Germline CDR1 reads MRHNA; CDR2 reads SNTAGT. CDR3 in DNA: TGTGCCAGCAGTGTAGGGACTGAAGACACCGGGGAGCTGTTTTTT. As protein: CASSVGTEDTGELFF.

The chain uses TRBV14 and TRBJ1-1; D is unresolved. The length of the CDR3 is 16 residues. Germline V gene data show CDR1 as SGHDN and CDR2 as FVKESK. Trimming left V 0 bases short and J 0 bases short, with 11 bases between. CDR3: CASSQDGGLMNTEAFF. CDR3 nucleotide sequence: TGTGCCAGCAGCCAAGATGGAGGACTCATGAACACTGAAGCTTTCTTT.

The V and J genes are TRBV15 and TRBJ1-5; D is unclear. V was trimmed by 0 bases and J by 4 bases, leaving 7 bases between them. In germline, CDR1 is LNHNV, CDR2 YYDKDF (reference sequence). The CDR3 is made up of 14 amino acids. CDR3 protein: CATSREGRNQPQHF. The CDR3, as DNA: TGTGCCACCAGCAGAGAGGGCCGTAATCAGCCCCAGCATTTT.

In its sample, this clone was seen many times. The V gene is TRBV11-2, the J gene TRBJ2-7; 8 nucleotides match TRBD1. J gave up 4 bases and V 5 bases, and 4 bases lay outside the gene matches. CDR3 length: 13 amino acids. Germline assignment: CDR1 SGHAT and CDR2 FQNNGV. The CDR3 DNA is TGTGCCAGCAGCCGAACAGGGGGGTACGAGCAGTACTTC. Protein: CASSRTGGYEQYF.

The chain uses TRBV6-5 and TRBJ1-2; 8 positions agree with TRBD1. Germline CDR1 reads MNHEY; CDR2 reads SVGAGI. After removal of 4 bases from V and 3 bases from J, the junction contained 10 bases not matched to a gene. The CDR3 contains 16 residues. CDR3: CASSLTRQGSHYGYTF. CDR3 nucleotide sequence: TGTGCCAGCAGTTTAACCCGACAGGGGAGTCACTATGGCTACACCTTC.

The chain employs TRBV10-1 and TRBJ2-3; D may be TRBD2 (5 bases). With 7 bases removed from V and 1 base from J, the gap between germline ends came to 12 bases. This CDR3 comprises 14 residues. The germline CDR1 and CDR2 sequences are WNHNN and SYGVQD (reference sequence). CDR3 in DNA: TGCGCCAGCAAGGAGGCGATAGGCACAGATACGCAGTATTTT. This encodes CASKEAIGTDTQYF.

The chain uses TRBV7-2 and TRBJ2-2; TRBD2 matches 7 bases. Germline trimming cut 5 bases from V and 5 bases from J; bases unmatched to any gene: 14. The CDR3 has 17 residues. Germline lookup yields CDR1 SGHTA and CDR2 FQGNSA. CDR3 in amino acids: CASSLSSLARRTGELFF. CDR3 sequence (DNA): TGTGCCAGCAGCCTATCCTCACTAGCGAGGAGGACCGGGGAGCTGTTTTTT.

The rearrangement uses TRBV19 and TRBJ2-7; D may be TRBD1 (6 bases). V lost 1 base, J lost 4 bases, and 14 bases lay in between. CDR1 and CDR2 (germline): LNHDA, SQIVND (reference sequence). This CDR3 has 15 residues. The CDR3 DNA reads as TGTGCCAGTAGTATAGGTGGACAGCCCGGTTACGAGCAGTACTTC. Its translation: CASSIGGQPGYEQYF.

CDR3 coding DNA: TGTGCCAGCAGCTCAGGACAGGGAACCTATAGCAATCAGCCCCAGCATTTT. It yields the protein CASSSGQGTYSNQPQHF. The chain uses TRBV27 and TRBJ1-5; 8 bases are shared with TRBD1. The CDR3 sequence is 17 residues long. The germline gives CDR1 MNHEY, CDR2 SMNVEV (reference sequence). V shed 6 bases and J 0 bases; nucleotides not matched to a gene: 10.

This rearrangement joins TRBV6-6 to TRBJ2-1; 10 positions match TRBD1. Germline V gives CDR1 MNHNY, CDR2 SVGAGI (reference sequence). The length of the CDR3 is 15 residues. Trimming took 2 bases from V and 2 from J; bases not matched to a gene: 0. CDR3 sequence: CASSYGTGAYNEQFF. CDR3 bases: TGTGCCAGCAGTTACGGGACAGGGGCCTACAATGAGCAGTTCTTC.

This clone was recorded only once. The chain's CDR3 is CASSGTSGGTKHADTQYF. CDR3 bases: TGTGCCAGCAGTGGAACTAGCGGGGGGACCAAGCACGCAGATACGCAGTATTTT. The rearrangement joins TRBV5-6 to TRBJ2-3; 12 bases line up with TRBD2. Germline CDR1 and CDR2: SGHDT and YYEEEE. The ends lost 5 bases at V and 4 bases at J; junction bases unmatched: 14. The CDR3 consists of 18 residues.

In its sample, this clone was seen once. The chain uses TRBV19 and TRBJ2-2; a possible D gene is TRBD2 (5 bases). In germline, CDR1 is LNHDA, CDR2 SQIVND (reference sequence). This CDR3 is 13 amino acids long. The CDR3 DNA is TGTGCTTCGCAGTTTGGAGGAACCGGGGAGCTGTTTTTT. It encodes CASQFGGTGELFF. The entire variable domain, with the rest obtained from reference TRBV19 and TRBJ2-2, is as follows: DGGITQSPKYLFRKEGQNVTLSCEQNLNHDAMYWYRQDPGQGLRLIYYSQIVNDFQKGDIAEGYSVSREKKESFPLTVTSAQKNPTAFYLCASQFGGTGELFFGEGSRLTVL.

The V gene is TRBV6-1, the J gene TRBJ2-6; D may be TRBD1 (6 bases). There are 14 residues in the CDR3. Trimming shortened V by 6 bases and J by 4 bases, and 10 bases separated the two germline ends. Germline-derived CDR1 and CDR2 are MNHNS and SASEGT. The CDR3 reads CASRTGPGANVLTF. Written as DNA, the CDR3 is TGTGCCAGCAGAACAGGGCCAGGGGCCAACGTCCTGACTTTC.

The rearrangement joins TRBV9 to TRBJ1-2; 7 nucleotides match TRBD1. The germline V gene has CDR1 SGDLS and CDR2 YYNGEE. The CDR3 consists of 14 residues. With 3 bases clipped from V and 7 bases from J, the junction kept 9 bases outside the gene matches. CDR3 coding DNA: TGTGCCAGCAGCGCACTGACAGACAGGGCTGGCTACACCTTC. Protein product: CASSALTDRAGYTF.

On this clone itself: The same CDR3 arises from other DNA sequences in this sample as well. The chain's CDR3 is CATSTRGGGETQYF. The CDR3 DNA reads TGTGCCACCAGCACCCGGGGGGGCGGCGAGACCCAGTACTTC. V is TRBV15 and J is TRBJ2-5, with TRBD2 identical over 8 bases. The CDR3 loop spans 14 amino acids. The germline V gene encodes CDR1 LNHNV and CDR2 YYDKDF (reference sequence). Trimming removed 4 bases from V and 5 bases from J; junction bases left unmatched: 6.

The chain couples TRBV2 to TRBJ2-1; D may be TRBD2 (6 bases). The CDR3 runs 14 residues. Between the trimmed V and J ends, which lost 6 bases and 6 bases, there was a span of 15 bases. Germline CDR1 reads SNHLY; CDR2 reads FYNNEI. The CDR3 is CASSGTPKGNEQFF. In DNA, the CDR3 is TGTGCCAGCAGCGGGACTCCGAAGGGCAATGAGCAGTTCTTC.